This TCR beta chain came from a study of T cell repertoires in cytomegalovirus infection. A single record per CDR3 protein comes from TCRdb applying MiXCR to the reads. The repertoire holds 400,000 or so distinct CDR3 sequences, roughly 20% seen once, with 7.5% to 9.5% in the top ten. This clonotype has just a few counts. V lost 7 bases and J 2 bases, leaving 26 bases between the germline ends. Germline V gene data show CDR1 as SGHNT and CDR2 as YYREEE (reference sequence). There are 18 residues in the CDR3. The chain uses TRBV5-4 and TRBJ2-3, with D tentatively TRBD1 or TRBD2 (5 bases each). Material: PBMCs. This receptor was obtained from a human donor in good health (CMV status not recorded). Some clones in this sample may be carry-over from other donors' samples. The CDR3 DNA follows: TGTGCCAGCGGGACGTTCCTGCTACTAGGCCCCACCACAGATACGCAGTATTTT. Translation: CASGTFLLLGPTTDTQYF. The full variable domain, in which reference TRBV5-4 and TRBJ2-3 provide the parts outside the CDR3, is ETGVTQSPTHLIKTRGQQVTLRCSSQSGHNTVSWYQQALGQGPQFIFQYYREEENGRGNFPPRFSGLQFPNYSSELNVNALELDDSALYLCASGTFLLLGPTTDTQYFGPGTRLTVL.